This TCR beta chain was recovered during a study of blood T cell repertoires in COVID-19 (dated by TCRdb to the early 2020s). Context from the whole study: Samples from collaborators originated in the United States, Italy and Spain and spanned both the acute and convalescent phases of COVID-19. The repertoires were made available in a free public database intended to serve as a resource for research on the immune response to SARS-CoV-2. Samples were obtained from the ongoing ImmuneRACE study (first 160 participants) and from 1,254 subjects provided by 6 global collaborators. A de-identified subject ID, COVID-19 status, age in years and sex were almost always included in the sample metadata. The material from the prospective study consisted of cDNA or gDNA derived from T cells, B-cell-depleted T cells, or PBMCs. Subjects who had been exposed to COVID-19, were actively infected with it, or had recovered from it provided the deeply sampled blood TCRbeta repertoires that made up the dataset. Where available, HLA class I and class II types were obtained from metadata supplied by the sample provider rather than from assay-based typing.

The CDR3 spans 14 residues, from the cysteine through the phenylalanine. The read is trimmed to its CDR3 DNA, 42 bases read in frame from base 1. The germline V gene yields MDHEN for CDR1 and SYDVKM for CDR2. V has 6 bases trimmed and J has 6 bases trimmed; junction bases matching no gene number 4. Broad study findings and their caveats: Clinical and demographic metadata were provided uncurated, with the amount varying by source and participant.

Collaborating institutions collected whole blood in K2EDTA tubes following their own protocols. For TCRbeta analysis, collaborators shipped samples as frozen whole blood, isolated PBMCs, or DNA extracted from either of those sample types. This clone was counted between two and nine times. Its target antigen remains unknown. One base away there is no much larger clone; base qualities are not given. TCRbeta CDR3 regions were amplified from genomic DNA using the immunoSEQ Assay, a bias-controlled multiplex PCR. The published analysis was carried out like this. The number of nucleated cells in each sample was estimated from the amplification of reference gene primers within the assay. To quantify the absolute abundance of each unique TCRbeta CDR3 rearrangement, sequence reads were collapsed and filtered. For each sample, productive Simpson clonality was calculated as the square root of Simpson's diversity index across productive rearrangements. In its TCRdb copy, this immuneACCESS table keeps in-frame sequences only and misses some clones. Where compared with another copy, unresolved V genes explain less than half of these, and the others have no known cause. That table supplies the V and J calls and clone size; D and trimming were determined from the DNA. This sample comprises 200,000 to 300,000 clones, 80% to 85% of them detected only once. The ten largest clones represent over 10% of the sample.

This receptor was taken from a woman in her sixties with active or convalescent COVID-19. The rearrangement combines TRBV28 with TRBJ1-6; TRBD1 aligns with 8 central bases. The sample comprised peripheral blood. The CDR3 loop reads CASRVDRVNSPLHF. The sequenced DNA: TGTGCCAGCAGAGTGGACAGGGTTAATTCACCCCTCCACTTT.